What follows describes a single T cell receptor beta chain. Only a few counts were recorded for this clonotype. Its specific antigen is unknown. Base qualities are not recorded, but no much larger clone differs from it by a single base. The germline V gene specifies SGHTA as CDR1 and FQGNSA as CDR2. Inclusive of the bounding cysteine and phenylalanine, the CDR3 is 16 residues long. The CDR3 DNA has 48 bases and is translated from base 1. V and J are truncated by 4 bases and 3 bases respectively, leaving an intervening sequence of 13 bases. The data belong to a study of regulatory T cells in long-lasting Graves disease (dated by TCRdb to about 2021). As for the study more broadly: Newly diagnosed Graves' disease patients had taken antithyroid drugs for less than 3 months. Persistent Graves' disease patients were compared with newly diagnosed Graves' disease patients by peripheral blood TCR sequencing and RNA sequencing. A total of roughly 33 samples were covered by TCR sequencing, comprising approximately 13 persistent and around 20 newly diagnosed Graves' disease patients. The study took place in China and was registered as a clinical trial. The full study reports these points: The authors acknowledged the small sample size as a limitation that may reduce accuracy. Peripheral blood alone was examined, since thyroid tissue, which constituted the primary lesion, could not be accessed. Persistent disease showed preferential use of TRBV28, TRBJ1-2 and TRBJ2-5, whereas newly diagnosed disease favored TRBV20-1 and TRBJ2-1. Only the TCR beta chain was sequenced and analyzed. Compared with newly diagnosed patients, persistent Graves' disease patients had lower TCR Shannon entropy and fewer highly expanded clones, which suggests clonal expansion. A larger number of public clonotypes was shared among persistent patients (around 2,700) than among newly diagnosed patients (around 870).

Library prep was done by multiplex PCR. Sequencing took place on an Illumina HiSeq 4000. iRepertoire HTBI primers and Arm-PCR amplification of CDR3 regions were used to construct TCR beta libraries. Gel purification was performed on PCR products prior to sequencing. As for how the authors treated the data: Across samples, around 58 TRBV and 13 to 15 TRBJ segments were identified and used for gene usage analysis of CDR3 amino acid clonotypes. COPE and FqMerger were used to merge filtered high-quality paired reads into contigs. Contigs were aligned with BLAST to IMGT TRBV, TRBD and TRBJ reference genes, and CDR3 was defined per IMGT. Any clonotype with a frequency above 0.1% was classified as a highly expanded clone. Shannon entropy was used to measure repertoire diversity, and the Gini coefficient was used to measure V-J evenness. Clonotypes shared by more than one individual were considered public. In-frame beta chains were kept once TCRdb had trimmed the public reads at Q25 with fastp and called clones with MiXCR. Each CDR3 protein gets just one entry, which takes the most common genes and DNA from the rows behind it. It is TCRdb's table, rather than the study itself, that gives the V and J calls and clone size. The sample table contains 600,000 to 650,000 distinct CDR3 sequences; only one count was recorded for roughly 15% of them. The top ten constitute 15% to 20% of the sample.

In light of the paper, this sample's time point label describes: newly diagnosed GD, antithyroid drugs for less than 3 months. For both TCR sequencing and RNA sequencing, RNA was extracted from PBMCs in TRIzol. The diagnosis of Graves' disease followed American Thyroid Association guidelines. Recruitment of patients was carried out at an endocrinology department in Xi'an, China. Each patient gave approximately 8.8 milliliters of peripheral blood, collected in an EDTA anticoagulant tube. PBMCs were isolated by Ficoll Paque Plus density gradient separation without further T cell sorting. An Agilent 2100 Bioanalyzer and agarose gel were used to assess RNA quality, and a NanoDrop 2000 was used to measure RNA concentration. The same data also went into a second study, on T cells in Graves' hyperthyroidism and ophthalmopathy. The other study reports the following: Stable Graves' hyperthyroidism was defined as the absence of progression to ophthalmopathy over 18 months of follow-up. Hyperthyroidism patients were aged 18 to 65 years and newly diagnosed, with disease duration of less than 2 months. Any patient with an uncontrolled infection, another autoimmune disease, pregnancy or lactation was excluded. Diagnoses were based on clinical symptoms, serum thyroxine and TRAb, thyroid ultrasound and orbital computed tomography. The TCR CDR3 was subjected to a first round of RT-PCR using the HTBI primer set and the Qiagen OneStep RT-PCR kit. Most expanded thyroid clonotypes (frequency above 0.001) were also detected in blood, a finding suggesting that blood repertoires may reflect thyroid immune responses. Ophthalmopathy was separated from stable hyperthyroidism by a 13 V-J signature model, with about 88% sensitivity and roughly 84% specificity obtained in cross-validation and 80%/75% obtained in testing. In validation, the model predicted progression to ophthalmopathy with just under 71% sensitivity and approximately 74% specificity, a median of 6.5 months before onset. To identify distinguishing TCR V-J signatures, a discovery cohort of about 95 patients was used, comprising 40 to 45 with Graves' ophthalmopathy and approximately 57 with stable Graves' hyperthyroidism. Prospective prediction of ophthalmopathy was tested in an independent validation cohort consisting of 18 to 20 hyperthyroidism patients and more than 15 patients who later progressed to ophthalmopathy. The roughly 90 discovery patients were divided at random into training and test sets in a 7:3 ratio. In addition, the study compared T-cell repertoires in thyroid tissue and in blood from six Graves' hyperthyroidism patients. After sampling, hyperthyroidism patients received methimazole starting at 30 mg daily, and ophthalmopathy patients received high-dose intravenous methylprednisolone. The libraries were constructed in a second round of multiplex PCR and then size-selected and purified. The libraries were sequenced on an Illumina HiSeq2000 using paired-end 100 bp reads. Raw data were processed with SOAPnuke, discarding reads with adapters, uncalled bases, mean Phred below 15, or no exact constant-primer or identifier match. COPE v1.2.5 was used to merge high-quality paired reads, and clonotypes were defined as unique nucleotide sequences. MiTCR v1.1 was used to align clonotypes to the IMGT TRBV, TRBD and TRBJ reference segments. The analysis included only V-J combinations with a frequency above 0.0001, which together covered 98% to 99.2% of the repertoires. The TCS score was defined as F50 (clonal expansion) divided by E x V (chaos), with BLOSUM62-based TCRdist calculated between CDR3 peptides within each V-J. Welch's t-statistics and random forest reduced fewer than 600 V-J features to 13, which were used in a naive Bayes classifier (R e1071). Sample size was not statistically predetermined, and investigators were not blinded to group allocation. The paper reports TCR Vbeta CDR3 sequencing of approximately 140 peripheral blood samples: around 45 ophthalmopathy, under 80 hyperthyroidism and about 17 progressor patients.

The rearrangement joined TRBV7-2 to TRBJ1-6; the D segment could be TRBD1, given 5 matching bases. The TCR was taken from a woman under 40 with Graves disease. Donor details come from another sample of the same person, matched by shared clones. The starting material was peripheral blood mononuclear cells (PBMCs), obtained at new diagnosis, from a patient treated with antithyroid drugs. The nucleotides read TGTGCCAGCAGCTCGAACGGGGCCTACTATAATTCACCCCTCCACTTT. The encoded protein is CASSSNGAYYNSPLHF.